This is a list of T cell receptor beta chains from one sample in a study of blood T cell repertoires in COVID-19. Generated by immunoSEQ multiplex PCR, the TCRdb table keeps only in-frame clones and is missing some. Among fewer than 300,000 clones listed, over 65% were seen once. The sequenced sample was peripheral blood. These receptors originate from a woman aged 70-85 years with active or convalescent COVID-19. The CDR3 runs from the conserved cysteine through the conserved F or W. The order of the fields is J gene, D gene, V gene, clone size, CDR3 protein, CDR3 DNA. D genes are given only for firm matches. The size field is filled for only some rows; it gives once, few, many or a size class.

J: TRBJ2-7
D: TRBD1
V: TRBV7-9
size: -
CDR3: CASSSQGSKGQLTYEQYF
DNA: TGTGCCAGCAGCTCCCAAGGATCTAAGGGACAGCTAACCTACGAGCAGTACTTC

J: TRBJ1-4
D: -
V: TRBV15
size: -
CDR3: CATSRDRQRNEKLFF
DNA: TGTGCCACCAGCAGAGATCGACAGCGAAATGAAAAACTGTTTTTT

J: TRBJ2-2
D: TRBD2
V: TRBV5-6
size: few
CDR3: CASSLDPPGLAANTGELFF
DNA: TGTGCCAGCAGCTTGGATCCCCCCGGACTAGCGGCAAACACCGGGGAGCTGTTTTTT

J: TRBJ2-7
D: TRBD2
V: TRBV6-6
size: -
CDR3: CASNAGGGDEQYF
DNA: TGTGCCAGCAACGCAGGCGGGGGTGACGAGCAGTACTTC

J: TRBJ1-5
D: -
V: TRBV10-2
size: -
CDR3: CASSARGRDQPQHF
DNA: TGCGCCAGCAGTGCTAGGGGTAGGGATCAGCCCCAGCATTTT

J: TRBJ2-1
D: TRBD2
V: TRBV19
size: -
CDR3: CASSRGLAIDNNEQFF
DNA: TGTGCCAGTAGTCGCGGACTAGCGATCGACAACAATGAGCAGTTCTTC

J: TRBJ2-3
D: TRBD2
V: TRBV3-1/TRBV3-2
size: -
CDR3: CASSQGLAITTDTQYF
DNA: TGTGCCAGCAGCCAAGGACTAGCGATTACCACAGATACGCAGTATTTT

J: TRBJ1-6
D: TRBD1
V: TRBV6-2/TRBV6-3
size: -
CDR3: CASSPGTGYNSPLHF
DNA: TGTGCCAGCAGTCCAGGGACAGGTTATAATTCACCCCTCCACTTT

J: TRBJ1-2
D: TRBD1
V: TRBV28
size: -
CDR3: CASSLNRRTGDLNYGYTF
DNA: TGTGCCAGCAGTTTAAACAGGAGGACAGGGGATCTTAACTATGGCTACACCTTC

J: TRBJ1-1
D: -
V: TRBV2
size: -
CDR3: CASSRWTEAFF
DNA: TGTGCCAGCAGTCGGTGGACTGAAGCTTTCTTT

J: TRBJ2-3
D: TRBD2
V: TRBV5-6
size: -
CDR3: CASSLMAGGGTDTQYF
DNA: TGTGCCAGCAGCTTGATGGCGGGGGGCGGTACAGATACGCAGTATTTT

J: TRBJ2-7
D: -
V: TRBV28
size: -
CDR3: CASSRGRVSYEQYF
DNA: TGTGCCAGCAGCCGCGGTAGAGTCTCCTACGAGCAGTACTTC

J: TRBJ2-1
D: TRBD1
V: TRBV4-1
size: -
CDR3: CASSLSGQGRNEQFF
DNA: TGCGCCAGCAGCCTCTCCGGACAGGGGAGGAATGAGCAGTTCTTC

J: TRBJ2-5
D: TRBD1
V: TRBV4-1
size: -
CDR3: CASSPLWDRRFRVGTQYF
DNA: TGCGCCAGCAGCCCCCTATGGGACAGGCGGTTCCGTGTGGGGACCCAGTACTTC

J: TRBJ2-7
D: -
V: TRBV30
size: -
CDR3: CAWSPTEYEQYF
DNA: TGTGCCTGGAGTCCGACAGAATACGAGCAGTACTTC

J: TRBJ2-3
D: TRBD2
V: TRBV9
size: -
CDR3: CASSSTSGGPYTQYF
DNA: TGTGCCAGCAGCTCGACTAGCGGGGGCCCTTATACGCAGTATTTT

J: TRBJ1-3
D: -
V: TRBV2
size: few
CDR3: CASSVYGSGNTIYF
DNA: TGTGCCAGCAGTGTGTACGGCTCTGGAAACACCATATATTTT

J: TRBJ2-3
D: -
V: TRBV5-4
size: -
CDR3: CASSLAGDGSQYF
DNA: TGTGCCAGCAGCTTGGCGGGGGATGGTTCGCAGTATTTT

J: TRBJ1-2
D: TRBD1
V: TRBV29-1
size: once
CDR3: CSVVVTGNYGYTF
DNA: TGCAGCGTTGTAGTGACAGGGAACTATGGCTACACCTTC

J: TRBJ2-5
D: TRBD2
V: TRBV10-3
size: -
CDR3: CAISGAGLAGGETQYF
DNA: TGTGCCATCAGTGGGGCTGGACTAGCCGGAGGGGAGACCCAGTACTTC

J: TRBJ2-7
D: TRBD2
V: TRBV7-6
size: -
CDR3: CASSLAIGTSGRAPQYF
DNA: TGTGCCAGCAGCTTAGCAATCGGGACTAGCGGGAGGGCACCGCAGTACTTC

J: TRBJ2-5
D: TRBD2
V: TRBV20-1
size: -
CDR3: CSASGLLAGEETQYF
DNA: TGCAGTGCTAGTGGGCTTCTAGCGGGTGAAGAGACCCAGTACTTC

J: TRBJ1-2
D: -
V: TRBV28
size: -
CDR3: CASSLGGEGGYTF
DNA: TGTGCCAGCAGTTTAGGCGGGGAAGGTGGCTACACCTTC

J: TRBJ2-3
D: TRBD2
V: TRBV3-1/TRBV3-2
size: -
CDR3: CASSQETGLAGTDTQYF
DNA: TGTGCCAGCAGCCAAGAAACCGGACTAGCGGGTACAGATACGCAGTATTTT

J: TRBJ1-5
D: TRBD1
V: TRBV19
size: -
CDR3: CASSTDRGYQPQHF
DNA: TGTGCCAGTAGTACGGACAGGGGCTATCAGCCCCAGCATTTT

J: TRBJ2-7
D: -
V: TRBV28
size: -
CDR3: CASSPRQSSYEQYF
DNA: TGTGCCAGCAGTCCTCGACAGAGCAGCTACGAGCAGTACTTC

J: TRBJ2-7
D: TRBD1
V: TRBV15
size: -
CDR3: CAISRDTGQYEQYF
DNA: TGTGCCATCAGCAGAGATACGGGACAGTACGAGCAGTACTTC

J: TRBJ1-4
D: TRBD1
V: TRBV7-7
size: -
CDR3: CASSIQDRGATNEKLFF
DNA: TGTGCCAGCAGCATCCAGGACAGGGGAGCGACTAATGAAAAACTGTTTTTT

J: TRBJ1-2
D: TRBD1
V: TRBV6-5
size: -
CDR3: CASSRGQGVHYGYTF
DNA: TGTGCCAGCAGCCGGGGACAGGGGGTTCACTATGGCTACACCTTC

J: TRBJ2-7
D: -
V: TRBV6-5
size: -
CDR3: CASSIGLKRGYEQYF
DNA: TGTGCCAGCAGCATCGGACTGAAACGAGGTTACGAGCAGTACTTC

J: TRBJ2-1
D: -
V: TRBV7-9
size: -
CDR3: CASSLAWGGLDPSNEQFF
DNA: TGTGCCAGCAGCTTGGCTTGGGGGGGCCTGGACCCGAGCAATGAGCAGTTCTTC

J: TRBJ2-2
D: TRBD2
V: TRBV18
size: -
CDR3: CASSPPGLAGVRGTGELFF
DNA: TGTGCCAGCTCACCGCCCGGACTAGCGGGAGTAAGGGGCACCGGGGAGCTGTTTTTT

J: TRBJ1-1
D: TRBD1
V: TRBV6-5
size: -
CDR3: CASSWDRGFEAFF
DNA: TGTGCCAGCAGTTGGGACAGGGGTTTTGAAGCTTTCTTT

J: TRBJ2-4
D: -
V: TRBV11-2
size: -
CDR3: CASSLASWRDIQYF
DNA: TGTGCCAGCAGCTTAGCCTCATGGCGGGACATTCAGTACTTC

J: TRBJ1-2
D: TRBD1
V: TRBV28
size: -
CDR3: CASERDRAGYTF
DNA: TGTGCCAGCGAGAGGGACAGAGCGGGCTACACCTTC

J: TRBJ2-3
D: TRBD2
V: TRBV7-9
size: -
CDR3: CASSLERTSYSTDTQYF
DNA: TGTGCCAGCAGCCTCGAAAGGACTAGCTATAGCACAGATACGCAGTATTTT

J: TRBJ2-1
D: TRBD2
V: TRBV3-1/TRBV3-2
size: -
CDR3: CASSQGIAGGPHEQFF
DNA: TGTGCCAGCAGCCAAGGGATAGCGGGAGGGCCCCATGAGCAGTTCTTC

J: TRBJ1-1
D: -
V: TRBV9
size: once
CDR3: CASSVGQGMSSTEAFF
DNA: TGTGCCAGCAGCGTAGGTCAGGGGATGTCGAGCACTGAAGCTTTCTTT

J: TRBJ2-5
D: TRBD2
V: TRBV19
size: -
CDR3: CASSGGGRAWETQYF
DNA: TGTGCCAGTAGTGGAGGCGGGAGGGCTTGGGAGACCCAGTACTTC

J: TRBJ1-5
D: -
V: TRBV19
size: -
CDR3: CASSIGTRRVPQHF
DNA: TGTGCCAGTAGTATAGGAACCCGCCGGGTACCCCAGCATTTT

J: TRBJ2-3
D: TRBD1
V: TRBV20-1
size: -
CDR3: CSASAGTGKTDTQYF
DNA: TGCAGTGCTAGTGCCGGGACAGGGAAAACAGATACGCAGTATTTT

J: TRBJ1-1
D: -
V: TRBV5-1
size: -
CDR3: CASSFRANTEAFF
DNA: TGCGCCAGCAGCTTCCGAGCAAACACTGAAGCTTTCTTT

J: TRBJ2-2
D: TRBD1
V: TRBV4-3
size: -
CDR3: CASSQDRTGGTGELFF
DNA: TGCGCCAGCAGCCAAGATCGGACAGGGGGAACCGGGGAGCTGTTTTTT

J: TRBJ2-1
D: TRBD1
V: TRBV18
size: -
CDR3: CASSLWTGGSDEQFF
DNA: TGTGCCAGCTCACTCTGGACAGGGGGTTCCGATGAGCAGTTCTTC

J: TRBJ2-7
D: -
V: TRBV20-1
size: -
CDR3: CSAPFFDEQYF
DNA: TGCAGTGCCCCCTTTTTCGACGAGCAGTACTTC

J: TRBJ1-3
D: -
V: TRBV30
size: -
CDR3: CAWSVQGNTIYF
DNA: TGTGCCTGGAGTGTACAGGGAAACACCATATATTTT

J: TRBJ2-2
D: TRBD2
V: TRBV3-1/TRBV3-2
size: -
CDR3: CASSLAGLNTGELFF
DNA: TGTGCCAGCAGCCTAGCGGGACTGAACACCGGGGAGCTGTTTTTT

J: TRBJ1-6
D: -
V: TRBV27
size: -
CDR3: CASSLYSPREANNSPLHF
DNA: TGTGCCAGCAGTTTATATAGTCCGAGGGAGGCAAATAATTCACCCCTCCACTTT

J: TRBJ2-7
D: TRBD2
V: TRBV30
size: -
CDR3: CAWKGTSGRNGEQYF
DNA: TGTGCCTGGAAGGGGACTAGCGGGAGGAACGGCGAGCAGTACTTC

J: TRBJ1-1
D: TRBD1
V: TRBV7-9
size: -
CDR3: CASSEGQPEAFF
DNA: TGTGCCAGCAGCGAGGGACAGCCCGAAGCTTTCTTT

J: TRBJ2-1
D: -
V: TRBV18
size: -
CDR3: CASSPQTVYDNEQFF
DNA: TGTGCCAGCTCACCGCAGACAGTTTACGACAATGAGCAGTTCTTC

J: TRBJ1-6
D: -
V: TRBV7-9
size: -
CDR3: CASSSWGQYGSPLHF
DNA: TGTGCCAGCAGCTCGTGGGGGCAGTACGGTTCACCCCTCCACTTT

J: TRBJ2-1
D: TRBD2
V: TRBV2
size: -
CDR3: CASSVGSGGAGYNEQFF
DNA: TGTGCCAGCAGTGTGGGTAGCGGGGGGGCCGGCTACAATGAGCAGTTCTTC